This is a list of T cell receptor beta chains from one sample in a study of OX40 agonist ivuxolimab in advanced cancers. The method was immunoSEQ multiplex PCR; TCRdb's version includes in-frame clones alone and lacks a portion of them. Of about 45,000 clones detected, roughly 88% appear once; the ten largest clones hold 15% to 20%. The sample was CD4+ or CD8+ T cells sorted from blood, taken in a trial of the OX40 agonist ivuxolimab. The receptors stem from an adult with an advanced solid tumor such as melanoma, head and neck, liver or kidney cancer. Both conserved end residues are part of each CDR3. Each record gives: CDR3 DNA, CDR3 protein, clone size, D gene, CDR3 length, J gene, V gene. The D gene is left open where the match is weak. Clone size, where shown, is once, few, many, or a class for clones that have expanded.

DNA: TGTGCCAGCAGCCAGGATGGACGGGCCTACGAGCAGTACTTC
CDR3: CASSQDGRAYEQYF
size: few
D: NA
length: 14
J: TRBJ2-7
V: TRBV4-2

DNA: TGTGCCAGCAGCCCCTGGGACCTGAGCTCCTACGAGCAGTACTTC
CDR3: CASSPWDLSSYEQYF
size: NA
D: NA
length: 15
J: TRBJ2-7
V: TRBV5-4

DNA: TGTGCCAGCACTGGAACAGGGGGCGTATTAGGGTATGGCTACACCTTC
CDR3: CASTGTGGVLGYGYTF
size: NA
D: TRBD1
length: 16
J: TRBJ1-2
V: TRBV9

DNA: TGTGCCAGCACCGGACTAGCGGGGCCACGGGGTAATGAGCAGTTCTTC
CDR3: CASTGLAGPRGNEQFF
size: NA
D: TRBD2
length: 16
J: TRBJ2-1
V: TRBV2

DNA: TGTGCCAGCAGCTTCTCTCCGCCGCACGAGCAGTACTTC
CDR3: CASSFSPPHEQYF
size: NA
D: NA
length: 13
J: TRBJ2-7
V: TRBV13

DNA: TGTGCCAGCACCTGGACTAGCGGGTCCGGGGAGCTGTTTTTT
CDR3: CASTWTSGSGELFF
size: NA
D: TRBD2
length: 14
J: TRBJ2-2
V: TRBV2

DNA: TGTGCCAGCAGCTTAGGACAGGGGGCATACGAGCAGTACTTC
CDR3: CASSLGQGAYEQYF
size: NA
D: TRBD1
length: 14
J: TRBJ2-7
V: TRBV13

DNA: TGCGCCAGCAGCCCCTCCGGCGCGGTCGAGCAGTTCTTC
CDR3: CASSPSGAVEQFF
size: NA
D: NA
length: 13
J: TRBJ2-1
V: TRBV4-1

DNA: TGTGCCAGCAGCGGGGGGACTAGCGGGTACAATGAGCAGTTCTTC
CDR3: CASSGGTSGYNEQFF
size: NA
D: TRBD2
length: 15
J: TRBJ2-1
V: TRBV9

DNA: TGTGCCAGCAGCTTGTCGTCAGTCAAACCCTATGGCTACACCTTC
CDR3: CASSLSSVKPYGYTF
size: NA
D: NA
length: 15
J: TRBJ1-2
V: TRBV5-8